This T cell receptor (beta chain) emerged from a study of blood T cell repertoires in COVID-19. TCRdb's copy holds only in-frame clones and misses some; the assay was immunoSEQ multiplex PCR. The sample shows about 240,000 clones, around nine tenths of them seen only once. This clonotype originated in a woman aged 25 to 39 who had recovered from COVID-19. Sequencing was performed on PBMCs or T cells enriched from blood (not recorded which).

As DNA, the CDR3 is TGTGCCAGCAGTGAAGGCCTTCTAGCGGGAGGGTACACAGATACGCAGTATTTT. It yields the protein CASSEGLLAGGYTDTQYF. The V and J genes are TRBV6-1 and TRBJ2-3; 12 bases line up with TRBD2. There are 18 residues in the CDR3. V lost 1 base and J lost 2; bases outside the gene matches: 7. Germline loops: CDR1 MNHNS, CDR2 SASEGT.